The rows below give T cell receptor beta chains drawn from one sample of a study of blood T cell repertoires in COVID-19. Using immunoSEQ multiplex PCR, the repertoire was profiled, and TCRdb retains in-frame clones only, with some absent. This sample has 300,000 or so clones, with more than 75% found just once. Sequencing was done on a sample of peripheral blood. The receptors here all came from a woman aged 45-59 years with acute or convalescent COVID-19. CDR3s include the opening cysteine and the closing phenylalanine or tryptophan. The D gene is left open where the match is weak. The listing skips clone size in some rows; elsewhere it reads once, few, many or a size class.

clone size	CDR3 length	V gene	J gene	D gene	CDR3 DNA	CDR3 protein
.	15	TRBV5-4	TRBJ2-7	TRBD2	TGTGCCAGCAGCTGGGTGGCTAGCGGAGCCTACGAGCAGTACTTC	CASSWVASGAYEQYF
.	15	TRBV7-9	TRBJ2-1	.	TGTGCCAGCAGCTTCAGCGGGTCTAACAGCGATGAGCAGTTCTTC	CASSFSGSNSDEQFF
.	13	TRBV7-9	TRBJ2-7	.	TGTGCCAGCAGCTCCGGACTGGCCTACGAGCAGTACTTC	CASSSGLAYEQYF
.	14	TRBV2	TRBJ1-1	.	TGTGCCAGCAGCTATATTCAGGGTATCACTGAAGCTTTCTTT	CASSYIQGITEAFF
.	16	TRBV30	TRBJ2-7	.	TGTGCCTGGAGTGGCGGGACCGGGACGAGAGCTTACGAGCAGTACTTC	CAWSGGTGTRAYEQYF
.	13	TRBV29-1	TRBJ2-5	TRBD2	TGCAGCGTTCAGCAGGCGAGGGGGAGCGGGAGCAACTTC	CSVQQARGSGSNF
.	14	TRBV28	TRBJ2-7	.	TGTGCCAGCAGTACTCCGGACAGCCGCTACGAGCAGTACTTC	CASSTPDSRYEQYF
.	19	TRBV27	TRBJ1-4	.	TGTGCCAGCAGTTTATACTCTACAGGGCTTTTGCCCCTTAATGAAAAACTGTTTTTT	CASSLYSTGLLPLNEKLFF
.	14	TRBV7-2	TRBJ2-2	TRBD1	TGTGCCAGCGCCCCCCGGACAGGGGCCGGGGAGCTGTTTTTT	CASAPRTGAGELFF
.	11	TRBV30	TRBJ2-7	.	TGTGCCTGGAGTGGACAGGCTAAGCAGTACTTC	CAWSGQAKQYF
.	15	TRBV6-5	TRBJ2-7	TRBD1	TGTGCCAGCAGTTACTCGAGGCAGGGGGACTACGAGCAGTACTTC	CASSYSRQGDYEQYF
.	17	TRBV7-8	TRBJ1-2	TRBD1	TGTGCCAGCATCTCGACGTACCCTTGGGACAGGGTGGCTGGCTACACCTTC	CASISTYPWDRVAGYTF
once	17	TRBV28	TRBJ1-5	.	TGTGCCAGCAGTTTAGGTGGGGGCGGCGGACGCAATCAGCCCCAGCATTTT	CASSLGGGGGRNQPQHF
.	17	TRBV7-6	TRBJ1-1	TRBD1	TGTGCCAGCAGCATGGACAGGTTACGATTTATGAACACTGAAGCTTTCTTT	CASSMDRLRFMNTEAFF
.	15	TRBV11-2	TRBJ1-4	.	TGTGCCAGCAGCTTAGGGCAGGTGGTGGGCGAAAAACTGTTTTTT	CASSLGQVVGEKLFF
.	12	TRBV28	TRBJ2-7	.	TGTGCCAGCAGTCTTACTAGATACGAGCAGTACTTC	CASSLTRYEQYF
.	15	TRBV19	TRBJ2-1	TRBD2	TGTGCCAGTAGTTGGGGACTAGCGGCCTACAATGAGCAGTTCTTC	CASSWGLAAYNEQFF
.	14	TRBV28	TRBJ2-7	TRBD2	TGTGCCAGCAGTTCAGCGGGAGCCAATTACGAGCAGTACTTC	CASSSAGANYEQYF
.	18	TRBV7-9	TRBJ2-2	.	TGTGCCAGCAGCTTAGGGGGTCGGGATTGGTTCAACACCGGGGAGCTGTTTTTT	CASSLGGRDWFNTGELFF
.	14	TRBV2	TRBJ2-7	TRBD1	TGTGCCAGCAGTATGGGACAGGGCGCCTACGAGCAGTACTTC	CASSMGQGAYEQYF
.	15	TRBV27	TRBJ2-2	.	TGTGCCAGCAGGCGAACAGGGATCTTGGCCGGGGAGCTGTTTTTT	CASRRTGILAGELFF
.	15	TRBV9	TRBJ2-7	TRBD1	TGTGCCAGCAGCGCAGCTAGGGGGCCTACCTACGAGCAGTACTTC	CASSAARGPTYEQYF
.	19	TRBV5-8	TRBJ1-6	TRBD1	TGTGCCAGCAGCTCGACAGGGGGTAATTCTCGGTCCTATAATTCACCCCTCCACTTT	CASSSTGGNSRSYNSPLHF